Following are 13 T cell receptor beta chains from one sample sequenced in a study of T cell clusters in autoimmune cytopenias. TRB was amplified by touch-down multiplex PCR, primer pools A and B combined. TCRdb re-called the multiplex PCR reads, yielding one record per CDR3 amino acid sequence without DNA. This table holds 4,000 or so distinct CDR3 sequences. Some 38,000 genome equivalents of blood DNA were amplified for TRB. These records were also assigned to another study, of T cell repertoires in aging, cancer and after chemotherapy.

The specimen sequenced was peripheral blood. The receptors were gathered from a human donor in good health.

The chain couples TRBV7-2 to TRBJ1-5. This CDR3 spans 15 amino acids. The V gene's germline CDR1 is SGHTA and CDR2 FQGNSA. Here the CDR3 reads CASSLVSGTNQPQHF.

Considering frequency, this clonotype is medium-sized. The chain is built from TRBV15 and TRBJ2-6; lacking DNA, the TRBD2 call made by TCRdb goes unchecked. This CDR3 spans 17 amino acids. CDR1 and CDR2 (germline): LNHNV, YYDKDF (reference sequence). CDR3 protein: CATSAGTRSSGANVLTF. The full variable domain, completed using reference TRBV15 and TRBJ2-6, is DAMVIQNPRYQVTQFGKPVTLSCSQTLNHNVMYWYQQKSSQAPKLLFHYYDKDFNNEADTPDNFQSRRPNTSFCFLDIRSPGLGDTAMYLCATSAGTRSSGANVLTFGAGSRLTVL.

By frequency, this clonotype registers medium-sized. This sequence joins TRBV11-3 and TRBJ2-5; the TCRdb D gene call, TRBD1, has no DNA to confirm it. Germline lookup yields CDR1 SGHNT and CDR2 YENEEA. There are 12 residues in the CDR3. The CDR3 sequence: CASSLNRETQYF.

This chain connects TRBV5-1 to TRBJ2-3; TCRdb indicates TRBD2, and absent DNA this call remains unverified. The CDR3 has 16 amino acids. CDR1 SGHRS and CDR2 YFSETQ come from the germline V gene. The CDR3 is CASSLRLALRTDTQYF.

Judged by frequency, this clonotype is medium-sized. The rearrangement links TRBV11-3 to TRBJ2-1; no DNA is available, so the TRBD2 call from TCRdb remains unchecked. Germline-derived CDR1 and CDR2 are SGHNT and YENEEA. The CDR3 is 14 residues long. The CDR3 loop is CASAGGKTYNEQFF.

Its frequency marks this clonotype as medium-sized (0.01 to 0.1%). The V call is TRBV18, the J call TRBJ1-4. Looked up from germline, CDR1 is KGHSH and CDR2 is LQKENI. The CDR3 is made up of 12 amino acids. The CDR3 is CASSSYGEKLFF.

Frequency places this clonotype as medium-sized. The chain recombines TRBV11-3 with TRBJ1-1; as DNA is missing, the TRBD1 call by TCRdb cannot be tested. From germline, CDR1 is SGHNT and CDR2 YENEEA. The CDR3 sequence is 14 residues long. This chain's CDR3 is CASSSRTGGIEAFF.

By frequency, this clonotype is medium-sized (0.01 to 0.1%). CDR3 sequence reads: CASSSRSSGANVLTF. The V gene is TRBV7-9, the J gene TRBJ2-6; TCRdb outputs TRBD1, but without DNA this stays unchecked. CDR3 size: 15 residues. The V gene's germline CDR1 is SEHNR and CDR2 FQNEAQ (reference sequence).

Its frequency marks this clonotype as medium-sized. The J gene is TRBJ2-6, the V gene TRBV18; checking the TCRdb D call of TRBD1 is not possible without DNA. The germline V gene encodes CDR1 KGHSH and CDR2 LQKENI. The CDR3 has 18 residues. CDR3 residues: CASSPNRDLTSGANVLTF.

This clonotype counts as medium-sized by frequency. V is TRBV6-5 and J is TRBJ2-3; TCRdb outputs TRBD2, but without DNA this stays unchecked. Germline CDR1 MNHEY, CDR2 SVGAGI. The CDR3 has 13 residues. The CDR3 loop reads CASSVGGRDTQYF.

According to its frequency, this clonotype is medium-sized. V and J are TRBV18 and TRBJ2-1; TCRdb outputs TRBD2, but without DNA this stays unchecked. Germline V gene data show CDR1 as KGHSH and CDR2 as LQKENI. The CDR3 is 11 residues long. The CDR3 region is CASSGHNEQFF.

V gene TRBV5-6 combines with J gene TRBJ1-2; no DNA is available, so the TRBD1 call from TCRdb remains unchecked. Germline CDR1 SGHDT, CDR2 YYEEEE. This CDR3 spans 14 amino acids. CDR3 residues: CASSFGTGGGGYTF. The entire variable domain, with the rest obtained from reference TRBV5-6 and TRBJ1-2, is as follows: DAGVTQSPTHLIKTRGQQVTLRCSPKSGHDTVSWYQQALGQGPQFIFQYYEEEERQRGNFPDRFSGHQFPNYSSELNVNALLLGDSALYLCASSFGTGGGGYTFGSGTRLTVV.

According to its frequency, this clonotype is medium-sized. This chain links TRBV29-1 with TRBJ2-7; the D call of TRBD1 rests on TCRdb alone, since no DNA is present to check it. The CDR3 extends over 11 amino acids. Germline CDR1 and CDR2: SQVTM and ANQGSEA. CDR3 sequence: CSLSQGNEQYF.